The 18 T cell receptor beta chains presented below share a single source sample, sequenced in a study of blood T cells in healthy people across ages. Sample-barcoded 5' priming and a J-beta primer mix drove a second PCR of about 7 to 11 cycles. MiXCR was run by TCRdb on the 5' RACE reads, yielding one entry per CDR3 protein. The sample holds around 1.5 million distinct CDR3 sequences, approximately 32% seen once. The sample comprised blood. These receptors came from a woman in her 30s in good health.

In nucleotides, the CDR3 is TGCAGTGCTAGAGAGACAGGGGGAAACAATCAGCCCCAGCATTTT. The encoded protein is CSARETGGNNQPQHF. This chain connects TRBV20-1 to TRBJ1-5; TRBD1 agrees at 9 bases. V was pared by 0 bases and J by 3 bases, with 3 bases of the junction left unmatched. The CDR3 totals 15 residues. Germline values: CDR1 DFQATT, CDR2 SNEGSKA (reference sequence).

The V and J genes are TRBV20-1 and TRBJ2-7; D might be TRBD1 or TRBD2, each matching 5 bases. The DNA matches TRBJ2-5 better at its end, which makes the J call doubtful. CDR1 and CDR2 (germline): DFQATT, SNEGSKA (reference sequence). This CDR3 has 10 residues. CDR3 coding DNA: TGCAGCGCCTGGGGGTTGACCCAGTACTTC. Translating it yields CSAWGLTQYF.

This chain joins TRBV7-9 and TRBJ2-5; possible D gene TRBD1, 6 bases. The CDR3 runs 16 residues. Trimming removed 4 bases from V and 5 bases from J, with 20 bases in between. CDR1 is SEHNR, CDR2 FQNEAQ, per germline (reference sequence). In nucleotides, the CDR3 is TGTGCCAGCAGCTCGGGCTATTGGGGGCCGGGTGAGACCCAGTACTTC. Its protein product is CASSSGYWGPGETQYF.

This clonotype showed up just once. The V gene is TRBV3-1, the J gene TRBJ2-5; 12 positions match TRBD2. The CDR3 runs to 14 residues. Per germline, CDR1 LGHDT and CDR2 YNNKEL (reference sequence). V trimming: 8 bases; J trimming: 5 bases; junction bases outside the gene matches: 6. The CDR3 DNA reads TGTGCCAGCTCTAGCGGGGGGGCTCGGGAGACCCAGTACTTC. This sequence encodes CASSSGGARETQYF.

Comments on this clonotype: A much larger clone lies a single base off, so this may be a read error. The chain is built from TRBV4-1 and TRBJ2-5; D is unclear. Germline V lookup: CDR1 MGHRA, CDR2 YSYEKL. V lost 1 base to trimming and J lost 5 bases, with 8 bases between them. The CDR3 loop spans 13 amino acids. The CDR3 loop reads CASSQVEAETQYF. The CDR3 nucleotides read TGCGCCAGCAGCCAAGTGGAAGCTGAGACCCAGTACTTC.

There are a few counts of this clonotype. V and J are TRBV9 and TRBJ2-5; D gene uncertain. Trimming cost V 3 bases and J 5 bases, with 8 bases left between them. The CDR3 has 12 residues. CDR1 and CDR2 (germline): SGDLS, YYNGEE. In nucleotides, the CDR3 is TGTGCCAGCAGCGCCTACACGGAGACCCAGTACTTC. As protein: CASSAYTETQYF.

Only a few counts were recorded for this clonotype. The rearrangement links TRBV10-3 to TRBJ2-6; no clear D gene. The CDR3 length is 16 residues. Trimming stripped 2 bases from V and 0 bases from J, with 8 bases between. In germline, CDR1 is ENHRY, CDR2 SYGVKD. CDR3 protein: CAISEGMRSGANVLTF. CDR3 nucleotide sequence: TGTGCCATCAGTGAGGGGATGCGCTCTGGGGCCAACGTCCTGACTTTC.

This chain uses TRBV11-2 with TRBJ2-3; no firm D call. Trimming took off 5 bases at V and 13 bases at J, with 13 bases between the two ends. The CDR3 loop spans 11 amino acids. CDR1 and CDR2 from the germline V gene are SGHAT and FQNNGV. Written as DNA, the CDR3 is TGTGCCAGCAGCCAAACATTAGTGGAGTATTTT. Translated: CASSQTLVEYF.

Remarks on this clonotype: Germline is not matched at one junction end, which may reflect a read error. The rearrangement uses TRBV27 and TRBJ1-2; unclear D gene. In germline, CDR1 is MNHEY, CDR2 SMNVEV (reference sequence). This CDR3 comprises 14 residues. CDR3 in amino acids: CASRLSGASGGYTF. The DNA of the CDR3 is TGTGCCAGCAGGTTATCGGGAGCATCGGGAGGCTACACCTTC.

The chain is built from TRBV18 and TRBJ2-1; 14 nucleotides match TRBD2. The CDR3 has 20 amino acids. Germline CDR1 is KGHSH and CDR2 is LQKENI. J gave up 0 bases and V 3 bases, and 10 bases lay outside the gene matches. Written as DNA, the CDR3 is TGTGCCAGCTCACCGATGGGACTAGCGGGAGCGCTGGGCTCCTACAATGAGCAGTTCTTC. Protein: CASSPMGLAGALGSYNEQFF.

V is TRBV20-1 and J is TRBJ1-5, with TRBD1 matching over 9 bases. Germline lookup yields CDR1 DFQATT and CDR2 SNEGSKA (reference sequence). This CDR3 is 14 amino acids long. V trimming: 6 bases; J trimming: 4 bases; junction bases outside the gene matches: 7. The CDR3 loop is CSASPGTGNQPQHF. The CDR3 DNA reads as TGCAGTGCGAGTCCCGGGACAGGGAATCAGCCCCAGCATTTT.

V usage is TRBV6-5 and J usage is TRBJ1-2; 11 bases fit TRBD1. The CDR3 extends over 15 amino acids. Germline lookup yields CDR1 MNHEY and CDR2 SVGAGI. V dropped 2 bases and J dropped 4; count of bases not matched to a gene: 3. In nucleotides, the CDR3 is TGTGCCAGCAGTTACCGGGACAGGGGGTTCTATGGCTACACCTTC. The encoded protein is CASSYRDRGFYGYTF.

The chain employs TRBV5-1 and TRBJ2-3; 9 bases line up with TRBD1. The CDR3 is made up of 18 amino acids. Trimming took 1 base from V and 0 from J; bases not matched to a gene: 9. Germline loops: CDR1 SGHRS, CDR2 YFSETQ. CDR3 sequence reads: CASSLPRIGTGSTDTQYF. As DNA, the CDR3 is TGCGCCAGCAGCTTGCCCAGAATCGGGACAGGGAGCACAGATACGCAGTATTTT.

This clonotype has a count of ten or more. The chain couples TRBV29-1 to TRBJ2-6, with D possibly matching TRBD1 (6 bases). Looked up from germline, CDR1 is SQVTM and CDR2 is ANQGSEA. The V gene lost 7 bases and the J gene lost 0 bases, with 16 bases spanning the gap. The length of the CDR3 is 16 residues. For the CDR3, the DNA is TGCAGCGCCCAGGGACATGAGAACTCTGGGGCCAACGTCCTGACTTTC. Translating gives CSAQGHENSGANVLTF.

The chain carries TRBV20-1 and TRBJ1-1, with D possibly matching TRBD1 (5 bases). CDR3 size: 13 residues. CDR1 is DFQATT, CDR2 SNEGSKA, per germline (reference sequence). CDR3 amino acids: CRCREVTNTEAFF. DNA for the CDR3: TGCAGGTGCAGGGAAGTCACGAACACTGAAGCTTTCTTT.

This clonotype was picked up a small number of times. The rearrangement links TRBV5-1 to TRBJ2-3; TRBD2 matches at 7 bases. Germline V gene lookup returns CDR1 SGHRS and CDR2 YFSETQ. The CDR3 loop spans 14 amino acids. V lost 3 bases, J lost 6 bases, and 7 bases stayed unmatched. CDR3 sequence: CASSSTSWEDTQYF. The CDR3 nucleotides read TGCGCCAGCAGCTCGACTAGCTGGGAGGATACGCAGTATTTT. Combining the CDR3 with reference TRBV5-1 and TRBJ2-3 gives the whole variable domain KAGVTQTPRYLIKTRGQQVTLSCSPISGHRSVSWYQQTPGQGLQFLFEYFSETQRNKGNFPGRFSGRQFSNSRSEMNVSTLELGDSALYLCASSSTSWEDTQYFGPGTRLTVL.

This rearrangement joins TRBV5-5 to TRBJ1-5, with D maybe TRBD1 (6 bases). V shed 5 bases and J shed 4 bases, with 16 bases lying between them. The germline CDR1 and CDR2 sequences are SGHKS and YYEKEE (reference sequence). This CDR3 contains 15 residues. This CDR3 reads CASRTSGAANQPQHF. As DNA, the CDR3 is TGTGCCAGCAGAACCTCAGGGGCGGCAAATCAGCCCCAGCATTTT.

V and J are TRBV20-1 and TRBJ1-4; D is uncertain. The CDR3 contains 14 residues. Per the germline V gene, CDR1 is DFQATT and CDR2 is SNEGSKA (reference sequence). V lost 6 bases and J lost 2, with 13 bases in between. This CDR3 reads CSATEGSTNEKLFF. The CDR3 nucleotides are TGCAGTGCCACCGAAGGATCGACTAATGAAAAACTGTTTTTT.